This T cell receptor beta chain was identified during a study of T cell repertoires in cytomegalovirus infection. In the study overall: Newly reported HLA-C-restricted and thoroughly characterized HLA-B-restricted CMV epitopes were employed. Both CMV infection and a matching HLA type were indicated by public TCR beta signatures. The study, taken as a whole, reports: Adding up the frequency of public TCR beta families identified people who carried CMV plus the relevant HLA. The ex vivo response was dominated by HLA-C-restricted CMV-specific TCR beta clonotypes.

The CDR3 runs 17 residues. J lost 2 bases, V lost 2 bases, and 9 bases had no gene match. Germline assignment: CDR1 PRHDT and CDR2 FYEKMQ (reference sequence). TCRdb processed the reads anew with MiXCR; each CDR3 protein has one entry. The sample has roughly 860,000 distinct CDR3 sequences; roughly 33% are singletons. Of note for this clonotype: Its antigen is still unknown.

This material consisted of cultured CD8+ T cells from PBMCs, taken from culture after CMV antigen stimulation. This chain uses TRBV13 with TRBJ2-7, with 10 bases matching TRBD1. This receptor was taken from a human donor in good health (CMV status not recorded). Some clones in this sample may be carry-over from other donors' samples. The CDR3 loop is CASSLNSGQGITYEQYF. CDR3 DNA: TGTGCCAGCAGCTTAAATTCGGGACAGGGGATCACCTACGAGCAGTACTTC.